The clone carrying this T cell receptor beta chain was seen repeatedly, ten times or more. RNA transcripts were the template for amplifying TCR beta CDR3 regions. HTBI primers were the set used in a first-round RT-PCR of the TCR CDR3. TCRdb itself ran the multiplex PCR reads through MiXCR, one entry per CDR3 protein. The sample lists more than 300,000 distinct CDR3 sequences, about 12% occurring once. The entry originates in a study of T cells in Graves' hyperthyroidism and ophthalmopathy. Exclusion followed for patients with uncontrolled infection, other autoimmune disease, pregnancy or lactation. Diagnoses were established using clinical symptoms, serum thyroxine and TRAb, thyroid ultrasound and orbital computed tomography. This sequence originates from a woman in her late teens or twenties with Graves' hyperthyroidism. The specimen was blood.

The CDR3 DNA reads as TGTGCCAGCAGCGCGCAGCTGAACACTGAAGCTTTCTTT. Protein sequence: CASSAQLNTEAFF. The chain couples TRBV9 to TRBJ1-1; D is unresolved. Trimming shortened V by 3 bases and J by 0 bases, and 6 bases separated the two germline ends. Looked up from germline, CDR1 is SGDLS and CDR2 is YYNGEE. This CDR3 has 13 residues.